These 5 T cell receptor beta chains were all obtained from the same sample, sequenced in a study of shared clonotypes between healthy human individuals. Libraries were prepared by immunoSEQ multiplex PCR; TCRdb keeps only in-frame clonotypes and omits some of them. The data show more than 2 million clones, about 95% seen once. CD8 cells regarded as naive lacked CD45RO, were positively chosen for CCR7, and omitted terminally differentiated effector memory CD45RA+ cells. The sample consisted of naive CD8+ T cells sorted from blood. The receptors originated from a young man in good health.

The chain combines TRBV28 with TRBJ2-3, with D possibly matching TRBD1 (6 bases). V lost 5 bases, J lost 2 bases, and 14 bases lay in between. This CDR3 is built from 15 residues. The germline CDR1 and CDR2 sequences are MDHEN and SYDVKM. For the CDR3, the DNA is TGTGCCAGCAGTGCTAGGACAGAATCCACAGATACGCAGTATTTT. It specifies CASSARTESTDTQYF.

The J gene is TRBJ2-7, the V gene TRBV9; 14 nucleotides align to TRBD2. Per the germline V gene, CDR1 is SGDLS and CDR2 is YYNGEE. The V gene end was trimmed by 3 bases and the J gene end by 3 bases; junction bases not matched to a gene: 2. The CDR3 covers 15 residues. The CDR3 region has the DNA TGTGCCAGCAGCGAGGGACTAGCGGGAGTCTACGAGCAGTACTTC. Its translation: CASSEGLAGVYEQYF.

The chain employs TRBV5-1 and TRBJ2-1; 8 bases map to TRBD2. The CDR3 consists of 14 residues. Trimming cost V 2 bases and J 9 bases; bases outside gene matches: 7. Germline values: CDR1 SGHRS, CDR2 YFSETQ. The CDR3 coding sequence is TGCGCCAGCAGCTTAGCGGGAGAGTTCGCTGAGCAGTTCTTC. Translating it yields CASSLAGEFAEQFF.

The sample holds one count of this clone. V and J are TRBV4-3 and TRBJ2-5, with a possible D match to TRBD1 (5 bases). V was cut by 1 base and J by 0 bases, with 18 bases left in between. CDR3 length: 18 residues. CDR1 is LGHNA, CDR2 YSLEER, per germline. DNA of the CDR3: TGCGCCAGCAGCCAAGTGCTACTCGGACACCCGTACCAAGAGACCCAGTACTTC. It specifies CASSQVLLGHPYQETQYF.

The V and J genes are TRBV27 and TRBJ1-4, with a tentative D call TRBD1 (5 bases). The CDR3 is 13 amino acids. Germline V gene lookup returns CDR1 MNHEY and CDR2 SMNVEV (reference sequence). Between the trimmed V and J ends, which lost 4 bases and 8 bases, there was a span of 11 bases. The CDR3 region has the DNA TGTGCCAGCAGTTCCCGGGGCTGGGAAAAACTGTTTTTT. Its translation is CASSSRGWEKLFF. The whole variable domain, remainder taken from reference TRBV27 and TRBJ1-4, is EAQVTQNPRYLITVTGKKLTVTCSQNMNHEYMSWYRQDPGLGLRQIYYSMNVEVTDKGDVPEGYKVSRKEKRNFPLILESPSPNQTSLYFCASSSRGWEKLFFGSGTQLSVL.